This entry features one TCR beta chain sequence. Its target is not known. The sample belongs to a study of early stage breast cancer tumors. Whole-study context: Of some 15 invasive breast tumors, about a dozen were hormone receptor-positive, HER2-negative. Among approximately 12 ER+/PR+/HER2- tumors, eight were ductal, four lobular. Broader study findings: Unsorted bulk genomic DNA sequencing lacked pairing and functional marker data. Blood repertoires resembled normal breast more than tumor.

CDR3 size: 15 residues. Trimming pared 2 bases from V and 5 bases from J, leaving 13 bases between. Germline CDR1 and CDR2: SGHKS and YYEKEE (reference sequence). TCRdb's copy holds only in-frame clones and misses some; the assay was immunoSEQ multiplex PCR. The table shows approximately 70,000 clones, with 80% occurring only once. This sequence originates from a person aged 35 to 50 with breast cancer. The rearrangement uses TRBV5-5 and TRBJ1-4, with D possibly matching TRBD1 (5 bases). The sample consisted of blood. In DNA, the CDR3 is TGTGCCAGCAGCTTTGACAGCTTTCTCAATGAAAAACTGTTTTTT. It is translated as CASSFDSFLNEKLFF.